The 27 T cell receptor beta chains in this list originate from one sample, sequenced in a study of cytomegalovirus exposure and HLA in healthy donors. The PCR employed 60 Vbeta primers together with 13 Jbeta primers. Data came from immunoSEQ multiplex PCR; TCRdb stores just in-frame clones and leaves some out. The sample totals about 130,000 clones. Sequencing used PBMCs. These receptors originate from a man aged 30 to 39 in good health and CMV-seronegative.

The V and J genes are TRBV6-6 and TRBJ2-1; maybe TRBD2 (6 bases). The CDR3 totals 14 residues. The germline gives CDR1 MNHNY, CDR2 SVGAGI (reference sequence). The ends were cut back, 4 bases at V and 12 bases at J, with 19 bases in the middle. Here the CDR3 reads CASSSRESYDVQFF. CDR3 nucleotide sequence: TGTGCCAGCAGTTCACGGGAGTCGTACGACGTGCAGTTCTTC.

A word on this clone: Other DNA sequences in the sample encode the same CDR3. This rearrangement joins TRBV4-3 to TRBJ2-1, with D tentatively TRBD2 (5 bases). Per germline, CDR1 LGHNA and CDR2 YSLEER. This CDR3 is 17 amino acids long. The V end was cut by 0 bases, the J end by 4 bases, with 16 bases between. The CDR3 protein is CASSQDTGSDRYNEQFF. Here the CDR3 DNA reads TGCGCCAGCAGCCAAGATACGGGGTCAGATAGGTACAATGAGCAGTTCTTC.

This rearrangement joins TRBV6-6 to TRBJ2-2, with 7 bases lining up with TRBD1. The junction had 11 bases not matched to a gene; V was cut back by 5 bases and J by 5 bases. This CDR3 has 16 residues. In germline, CDR1 is MNHNY, CDR2 SVGAGI (reference sequence). The CDR3 DNA reads as TGTGCCAGCAGTCCCCGGGACAGTGCTAAAACCGGGGAGCTGTTTTTT. Its translation: CASSPRDSAKTGELFF.

The J gene is TRBJ2-6, the V gene TRBV27; TRBD1 might be the D (6 bases). Per germline, CDR1 MNHEY and CDR2 SMNVEV (reference sequence). The CDR3 extends over 20 amino acids. V was clipped by 0 bases and J by 0 bases, with 18 bases between them. CDR3 in amino acids: CASSLSLPRGTNSGANVLTF. The DNA for the CDR3 is TGTGCCAGCAGTTTATCCCTCCCTAGGGGGACAAACTCTGGGGCCAACGTCCTGACTTTC.

The chain uses TRBV30 and TRBJ1-1; perhaps TRBD1 as D (5 bases). Between the trimmed V and J ends, which lost 0 bases and 7 bases, there was a span of 15 bases. There are 14 residues in the CDR3. Germline values: CDR1 GTSNPN, CDR2 SVGIG (reference sequence). CDR3 bases: TGTGCCTGGAGTGTACAGGTAGGGCCGAGTGAAGCTTTCTTT. Translated, it gives CAWSVQVGPSEAFF.

The gene calls are TRBV30 and TRBJ2-5; 16 positions agree with TRBD2. The germline V gene has CDR1 GTSNPN and CDR2 SVGIG (reference sequence). The CDR3 extends over 17 amino acids. Trimming took 4 bases from V and 2 from J; bases not matched to a gene: 7. CDR3 DNA: TGTGCCTGGAAGGGACGGGGACTAGCGGGAGGGCAAGAGACCCAGTACTTC. This gives the protein CAWKGRGLAGGQETQYF.

The chain recombines TRBV27 with TRBJ1-5; TRBD1 matches 7 bases. J was trimmed by 4 bases and V by 5 bases; bases with no gene match: 8. From germline, CDR1 is MNHEY and CDR2 SMNVEV (reference sequence). The CDR3 consists of 15 residues. CDR3 DNA: TGTGCCAGCAGTCCCCGGACAGGCTTGAATCAGCCCCAGCATTTT. Encoded protein: CASSPRTGLNQPQHF.

V usage is TRBV19 and J usage is TRBJ2-7, with 8 positions matching TRBD2. V dropped 2 bases and J dropped 0; count of bases not matched to a gene: 3. Germline CDR1 reads LNHDA; CDR2 reads SQIVND (reference sequence). The CDR3 spans 15 residues. The CDR3 sequence: CASSISRGGSYEQYF. The CDR3 coding sequence is TGTGCCAGTAGTATAAGTCGGGGGGGCTCCTACGAGCAGTACTTC.

The rearrangement links TRBV7-9 to TRBJ2-4, with D possibly TRBD2 on 5 matching bases. The CDR3 sequence is 14 residues long. V shed 5 bases and J shed 8 bases, with 16 bases lying between them. Germline assignment: CDR1 SEHNR and CDR2 FQNEAQ (reference sequence). The CDR3 coding sequence is TGTGCCAGCAGCCCCCGCGAGGGTCGGGACATTCAGTACTTC. As protein: CASSPREGRDIQYF.

The chain links TRBV11-2 to TRBJ1-1; 7 positions match TRBD1. The CDR3 spans 15 residues. V dropped 1 base and J dropped 0; count of bases not matched to a gene: 2. Germline CDR1 and CDR2: SGHAT and FQNNGV. The CDR3 sequence is CASSLGQGMNTEAFF. Here the CDR3 DNA reads TGTGCCAGCAGCTTAGGACAGGGTATGAACACTGAAGCTTTCTTT.

The rearrangement joins TRBV6-5 to TRBJ1-2; 8 positions agree with TRBD1. Germline CDR1 reads MNHEY; CDR2 reads SVGAGI. The CDR3 loop spans 15 amino acids. Unmatched junction bases numbered 9, after V lost 5 bases and J lost 4 bases. This CDR3 reads CASSPEGTGLYGYTF. The CDR3 DNA is TGTGCCAGCAGTCCCGAAGGGACAGGCCTCTATGGCTACACCTTC.

V usage is TRBV27 and J usage is TRBJ2-2; 9 bases map to TRBD1. Unmatched junction bases numbered 15, after V lost 10 bases and J lost 3 bases. Germline V lookup: CDR1 MNHEY, CDR2 SMNVEV (reference sequence). The CDR3 totals 17 residues. CDR3 coding DNA: TGTGCCACCGTCGGCTACAGGGGGCAGGGACACACCGGGGAGCTGTTTTTT. It is translated as CATVGYRGQGHTGELFF.

CDR3 sequence: CASSLSGVYGYTF. CDR3 nucleotide sequence: TGTGCCAGCAGTTTGTCGGGAGTTTATGGCTACACCTTC. This chain connects TRBV28 to TRBJ1-2; D uncertain. Germline values: CDR1 MDHEN, CDR2 SYDVKM. This CDR3 contains 13 residues. Trimming cost V 3 bases and J 5 bases, with 10 bases left between them.

This chain connects TRBV7-9 to TRBJ2-1, with 7 bases matching TRBD1. The CDR3 loop spans 15 amino acids. Germline V lookup: CDR1 SEHNR, CDR2 FQNEAQ (reference sequence). V trimming: 5 bases; J trimming: 6 bases; junction bases outside the gene matches: 10. CDR3 sequence reads: CASSQRQGGGNEQFF. CDR3 bases: TGTGCCAGCAGCCAGCGACAGGGTGGCGGCAATGAGCAGTTCTTC.

This chain uses TRBV5-1 with TRBJ2-5; 8 bases match TRBD1. Trimming cost V 0 bases and J 4 bases; bases outside gene matches: 8. The CDR3 contains 16 residues. Looked up from germline, CDR1 is SGHRS and CDR2 is YFSETQ. The chain's CDR3 is CASSLGPGQGGETQYF. As DNA, the CDR3 is TGCGCCAGCAGCTTGGGACCCGGACAGGGCGGAGAGACCCAGTACTTC.

The chain combines TRBV7-2 with TRBJ2-7; D is unclear. The CDR3 extends over 13 amino acids. V lost 2 bases and J lost 3, with 8 bases in between. Germline CDR1 SGHTA, CDR2 FQGNSA. Written as DNA, the CDR3 is TGTGCCAGCAGCTTATGGCAGGACTACGAGCAGTACTTC. Translating gives CASSLWQDYEQYF. Together with reference TRBV7-2 and TRBJ2-7, the CDR3 gives the full variable domain: GAGVSQSPSNKVTEKGKDVELRCDPISGHTALYWYRQSLGQGLEFLIYFQGNSAPDKSGLPSDRFSAERTGGSVSTLTIQRTQQEDSAVYLCASSLWQDYEQYFGPGTRLTVT.

Comment on this clone: One end of the junction varies from germline; a read error may be responsible. The chain has TRBV2 and TRBJ2-7; weak D call: TRBD1 (6 bases). This CDR3 contains 11 residues. Germline values: CDR1 SNHLY, CDR2 FYNNEI. In DNA form, the CDR3 reads TGTGCCAGCAGTCTCCGGGACAATTGGCACTTC. Translated: CASSLRDNWHF.

The chain recombines TRBV5-1 with TRBJ2-5, with TRBD2 as a possible D gene (6 bases). Between the trimmed V and J ends, which lost 3 bases and 5 bases, there was a span of 14 bases. Per the germline V gene, CDR1 is SGHRS and CDR2 is YFSETQ. This CDR3 is built from 14 residues. DNA for the CDR3: TGCGCCAGCAGCTCAACTACGGAGGGGGAGACCCAGTACTTC. It yields the protein CASSSTTEGETQYF. The full variable domain, with the rest looked up from reference TRBV5-1 and TRBJ2-5, is KAGVTQTPRYLIKTRGQQVTLSCSPISGHRSVSWYQQTPGQGLQFLFEYFSETQRNKGNFPGRFSGRQFSNSRSEMNVSTLELGDSALYLCASSSTTEGETQYFGPGTRLLVL.

The chain combines TRBV11-2 with TRBJ2-3; TRBD2 matches at 9 bases. The J segment lost 5 bases and the V segment lost 3 bases, leaving 6 bases of the junction unmatched. This CDR3 has 15 residues. CDR1 is SGHAT, CDR2 FQNNGV, per germline. This CDR3 is CASSLRGRDKDTQYF. The CDR3 region has the DNA TGTGCCAGCAGCTTGCGCGGGAGGGATAAAGATACGCAGTATTTT.

V is TRBV11-1 and J is TRBJ1-2; maybe TRBD1 (6 bases). V was trimmed by 5 bases and J by 8 bases, leaving 21 bases between them. The CDR3 runs 15 residues. Germline V gene sequence: CDR1 SGHAT, CDR2 FQDESV (reference sequence). CDR3 DNA sequence: TGTGCCAGCAGCACCCGACAGGTATTTAGGAGCGGCTACACCTTC. This translates into CASSTRQVFRSGYTF.

The chain carries TRBV4-3 and TRBJ2-1, with a tentative D call TRBD1 (5 bases). In germline, CDR1 is LGHNA, CDR2 YSLEER. This CDR3 region has 14 residues. The ends were cut back, 3 bases at V and 4 bases at J, with 10 bases in the middle. CDR3 residues: CASSHATGYNEQFF. CDR3 nucleotide sequence: TGCGCCAGCAGCCATGCTACAGGTTACAATGAGCAGTTCTTC.

This chain joins TRBV29-1 and TRBJ2-1; D is possibly TRBD1 (6 bases). Trimming pared 8 bases from V and 10 bases from J, leaving 21 bases between. The CDR3 has 13 amino acids. Germline CDR1 and CDR2: SQVTM and ANQGSEA. The CDR3 DNA sequence: TGCAGCCACTCAGGGGACCCCACGAGAGAGCAGTTCTTC. It yields the protein CSHSGDPTREQFF.

A remark on this clone: A read error may account for a junction end that differs from germline. For the CDR3, the DNA is TGTGCCAGCAGATTGGCGGAGTCCTACAATGAGCAGTTCTTC. Protein product: CASRLAESYNEQFF. V is TRBV5-4 and J is TRBJ2-1, with D unclear. This CDR3 has 14 amino acids. Germline V gene lookup returns CDR1 SGHNT and CDR2 YYREEE (reference sequence).

The J gene is TRBJ1-2, the V gene TRBV28; a possible D gene is TRBD1 (6 bases). The V end was cut by 5 bases, the J end by 0 bases, with 10 bases between. From germline, CDR1 is MDHEN and CDR2 SYDVKM. This CDR3 has 14 residues. In nucleotides, the CDR3 is TGTGCCAGCAGTCGAGGGGGAGCTAACTATGGCTACACCTTC. Translation: CASSRGGANYGYTF.

The genes are TRBV18 and TRBJ2-3, with 12 bases that match TRBD2. The germline CDR1 and CDR2 sequences are KGHSH and LQKENI. This CDR3 is 14 amino acids long. With V trimmed by 4 bases and J by 5 bases, 1 base remained unmatched. In DNA form, the CDR3 reads TGTGCCAGCTCACAGACTAGCGGGAGAGATACGCAGTATTTT. Its protein is CASSQTSGRDTQYF.

This chain uses TRBV4-1 with TRBJ1-3; possible D gene TRBD1, 5 bases. With 1 base removed from V and 4 bases from J, the gap between germline ends came to 5 bases. The germline V gene has CDR1 MGHRA and CDR2 YSYEKL. CDR3 size: 13 residues. The CDR3 spells CASSQAGGNTIYF. The DNA for the CDR3 is TGCGCCAGCAGCCAAGCAGGGGGAAACACCATATATTTT.

The V gene is TRBV4-1, the J gene TRBJ2-2; TRBD2 aligns across 12 bases. The germline CDR1 and CDR2 sequences are MGHRA and YSYEKL. J lost 3 bases, V lost 3 bases, and 2 bases had no gene match. This CDR3 has 16 residues. CDR3 DNA sequence: TGCGCCAGCAGCCAGCGACTAGCGGGAGACACCGGGGAGCTGTTTTTT. This encodes CASSQRLAGDTGELFF.